These 19 T cell receptor beta chains were sequenced from one sample in a study of T cells after yellow fever vaccination. TCRdb reprocessed the 5' RACE reads with MiXCR, giving one entry per CDR3 protein. The data show 65,000 to 90,000 distinct CDR3 sequences, 10% to 15% seen once. The input for sequencing was CD8+ T cells not binding an NS4B(214-222) dextramer, sorted from PBMCs, taken roughly 20 days after the first yellow fever vaccination. All receptors derive from a man younger than 35 who received the YFV17D yellow fever vaccine.

This clonotype was counted only a few times. The chain employs TRBV6-2 or TRBV6-3 and TRBJ2-7; D possibly corresponds to TRBD2 (5 bases). CDR3 size: 12 residues. CDR1 is MNHEY and CDR2 is SVGEGT in the germline V gene. The V end was cut by 0 bases, the J end by 10 bases, with 10 bases between. The CDR3 coding sequence is TGTGCCAGCAGTTACTCGATCGGGGTTCAGTACGTC. It specifies CASSYSIGVQYV.

J is TRBJ2-5 and V is TRBV7-2, with D possibly matching TRBD1 (5 bases). The CDR3 consists of 15 residues. Trimming stripped 4 bases from V and 1 base from J, with 13 bases between. Germline V CDR1 and CDR2: SGHTA, FQGNSA. The CDR3 region has the DNA TGTGCCAGCAGCTGGGGCGCGGCAACCCAAGAGACCCAGTACTTC. Amino acids: CASSWGAATQETQYF. The entire variable domain, with the rest obtained from reference TRBV7-2 and TRBJ2-5, is as follows: GAGVSQSPSNKVTEKGKDVELRCDPISGHTALYWYRQSLGQGLEFLIYFQGNSAPDKSGLPSDRFSAERTGGSVSTLTIQRTQQEDSAVYLCASSWGAATQETQYFGPGTRLLVL.

This clonotype was seen a few times. This chain uses TRBV24-1 with TRBJ2-2; no reliable D call. CDR3 size: 16 residues. Between the trimmed V and J ends, which lost 0 bases and 0 bases, there was a span of 7 bases. Germline V gene lookup returns CDR1 KGHDR and CDR2 SFDVKD. The CDR3 DNA reads TGTGCCACCAGTGATTTGGGCTATACGAACACCGGGGAGCTGTTTTTT. It translates to CATSDLGYTNTGELFF.

In this sample, this clonotype turned up a few times. V gene TRBV5-1 combines with J gene TRBJ2-2; 8 bases are a match to TRBD1. CDR3 size: 19 residues. The V gene's germline CDR1 is SGHRS and CDR2 YFSETQ. The trim removed 0 bases at V and 2 bases at J, leaving 12 bases unmatched. The DNA of the CDR3 is TGCGCCAGCAGCTTGGGGGCGGGACAGGTTCCCATAAACACCGGGGAGCTGTTTTTT. This codes for CASSLGAGQVPINTGELFF.

The CDR3 region has the DNA TGTGCCAGCAGTTACAGGTACAGCAATCAGCCCCAGCATTTT. Residues: CASSYRYSNQPQHF. The V call is TRBV12-3 or TRBV12-4, the J call TRBJ1-5; weak D call: TRBD1 (5 bases). Trimming pared 4 bases from V and 1 base from J, leaving 8 bases between. The CDR3 is 14 residues long.

This clonotype was observed a handful of times. The chain employs TRBV6-6 and TRBJ1-1; D unresolved. V was pared by 2 bases and J by 1 base, with 5 bases between. Germline CDR1 MNHNY, CDR2 SVGAGI (reference sequence). The CDR3 has 13 residues. The CDR3 bases are TGTGCCAGCAGTTACGCTGGGAACACTGAAGCTTTCTTT. It yields the protein CASSYAGNTEAFF.

This clonotype was seen more than once but under ten times. This sequence joins TRBV6-2 or TRBV6-3 and TRBJ2-3; D is unclear. The CDR3 loop spans 13 amino acids. CDR1 MNHEY and CDR2 SVGEGT come from the germline V gene. Trimming took 3 bases from V and 6 from J, leaving 10 bases between them. The CDR3 sequence is CASSYPPPDTQYF. CDR3 bases: TGTGCCAGCAGTTATCCCCCCCCGGATACGCAGTATTTT.

V gene TRBV12-3 or TRBV12-4 combines with J gene TRBJ2-7; D unclear. V was trimmed by 2 bases and J by 3 bases, leaving 11 bases between them. The CDR3 length is 14 residues. The CDR3 spells CASSLQVLYYEQYF. For the CDR3, the DNA is TGTGCCAGCAGTTTACAGGTTCTTTACTACGAGCAGTACTTC.

The chain carries TRBV6-5 and TRBJ2-7, with 7 nucleotides matching TRBD2. The CDR3 has 14 amino acids. Germline-derived CDR1 and CDR2 are MNHEY and SVGAGI. V lost 2 bases, J lost 2 bases, and 3 bases stayed unmatched. CDR3 nucleotides: TGTGCCAGCAGTTACGCGGCGGGGGCCTACGAGCAGTACGTC. It translates to CASSYAAGAYEQYV.

The rearrangement links TRBV7-8 to TRBJ2-3; D might be TRBD2 (6 bases). Trimming stripped 8 bases from V and 1 base from J, with 13 bases between. The CDR3 contains 14 residues. Germline lookup yields CDR1 SGHVS and CDR2 FQNEAQ. CDR3 DNA: TGTGCCAGCCTTGTGGGACTCGGCACAGATACGCAGTATTTT. Translation: CASLVGLGTDTQYF.

The V gene is TRBV24-1, the J gene TRBJ2-3; 7 nucleotides match TRBD1. Germline-derived CDR1 and CDR2 are KGHDR and SFDVKD. The CDR3 length is 14 residues. The ends lost 0 bases at V and 9 bases at J; junction bases unmatched: 5. The DNA of the CDR3 is TGTGCCACCAGTGATTTGATAGAGACAGGGACGCAGTATTTT. Translation gives CATSDLIETGTQYF.

This clonotype was counted only a few times. The chain links TRBV4-1 to TRBJ2-1; possibly TRBD2 for D (5 bases). The CDR3 contains 13 residues. V was clipped by 1 base and J by 9 bases, with 10 bases between them. The germline V gene encodes CDR1 MGHRA and CDR2 YSYEKL. The CDR3 DNA reads TGCGCCAGCAGCCAAGTCGGGGTAGCTGAGCAGTTCTTC. Protein sequence: CASSQVGVAEQFF.

The chain joins TRBV12-2 to TRBJ1-2; the table's D call TRBD1 went unverified against the DNA. TRBV12-2 is a pseudogene locus. The CDR3 extends over 14 amino acids. In nucleotides, the CDR3 is TGTGCAAGTCGCTTAGCGGAGGGGAACTATGGCTACACCTTC. It specifies CASRLAEGNYGYTF.

The chain uses TRBV11-2 and TRBJ2-3; a possible D gene is TRBD1 (6 bases). Trimming removed 3 bases at V and 2 bases at J, with 12 bases between. The CDR3 spans 15 residues. CDR1 is SGHAT and CDR2 is FQNNGV in the germline V gene. CDR3 protein: CASSLVDSPTDTQYF. CDR3 DNA sequence: TGTGCCAGCAGCTTGGTGGACAGTCCCACAGATACGCAGTATTTT. Full variable domain (missing parts from reference TRBV11-2 and TRBJ2-3): EAGVAQSPRYKIIEKRQSVAFWCNPISGHATLYWYQQILGQGPKLLIQFQNNGVVDDSQLPKDRFSAERLKGVDSTLKIQPAKLEDSAVYLCASSLVDSPTDTQYFGPGTRLTVL.

This chain uses TRBV30 with TRBJ1-2; D perhaps matches TRBD1 (6 bases). This CDR3 spans 14 amino acids. In germline, CDR1 is GTSNPN, CDR2 SVGIG (reference sequence). The V and J ends lost 3 bases and 3 bases respectively, with 14 bases between them. The CDR3 sequence: CAWRIGGRDYGYTF. Here the CDR3 DNA reads TGTGCCTGGAGGATAGGGGGAAGGGACTATGGCTACACCTTC.

The sample holds a few counts of this clonotype. The V and J genes are TRBV5-5 and TRBJ1-5; 7 bases fit TRBD1. There are 14 residues in the CDR3. V trimming: 4 bases; J trimming: 6 bases; junction bases outside the gene matches: 7. The germline V gene encodes CDR1 SGHKS and CDR2 YYEKEE (reference sequence). CDR3 DNA sequence: TGTGCCAGCAGCGTGACAGGGCTCCGTCAGCCCCAGCATTTT. Translating it yields CASSVTGLRQPQHF.

This clonotype was observed many times. V gene TRBV4-1 combines with J gene TRBJ1-1; D is undetermined. CDR1 and CDR2 (germline): MGHRA, YSYEKL. The CDR3 has 15 residues. With 3 bases removed from V and 1 base from J, the gap between germline ends came to 12 bases. In nucleotides, the CDR3 is TGCGCCAGCAGCCACATGTTGGCCCAGAACACTGAAGCTTTCTTT. This gives the protein CASSHMLAQNTEAFF.

The CDR3 protein is CASSYGRGGSPLHF. The CDR3 region has the DNA TGTGCCAGCAGTTACGGCCGGGGGGGATCACCCCTCCACTTT. J is TRBJ1-6 and V is TRBV6-2 or TRBV6-3; the D gene is possibly TRBD1 (5 bases). V was clipped by 2 bases and J by 10 bases, with 12 bases between them. CDR3 size: 14 residues. The germline gives CDR1 MNHEY, CDR2 SVGEGT.

The V and J genes are TRBV3-1 and TRBJ1-1, with D maybe TRBD1 (5 bases). Germline CDR1 and CDR2: LGHDT and YNNKEL (reference sequence). The V end was cut by 5 bases, the J end by 5 bases, with 18 bases between. The CDR3 has 15 residues. CDR3 in amino acids: CASSRQLPPSTEAFF. CDR3 bases: TGTGCCAGCAGCAGACAGCTTCCTCCCAGTACTGAAGCTTTCTTT. Full variable domain (missing parts from reference TRBV3-1 and TRBJ1-1): DTAVSQTPKYLVTQMGNDKSIKCEQNLGHDTMYWYKQDSKKFLKIMFSYNNKELIINETVPNRFSPKSPDKAHLNLHINSLELGDSAVYFCASSRQLPPSTEAFFGQGTRLTVV.